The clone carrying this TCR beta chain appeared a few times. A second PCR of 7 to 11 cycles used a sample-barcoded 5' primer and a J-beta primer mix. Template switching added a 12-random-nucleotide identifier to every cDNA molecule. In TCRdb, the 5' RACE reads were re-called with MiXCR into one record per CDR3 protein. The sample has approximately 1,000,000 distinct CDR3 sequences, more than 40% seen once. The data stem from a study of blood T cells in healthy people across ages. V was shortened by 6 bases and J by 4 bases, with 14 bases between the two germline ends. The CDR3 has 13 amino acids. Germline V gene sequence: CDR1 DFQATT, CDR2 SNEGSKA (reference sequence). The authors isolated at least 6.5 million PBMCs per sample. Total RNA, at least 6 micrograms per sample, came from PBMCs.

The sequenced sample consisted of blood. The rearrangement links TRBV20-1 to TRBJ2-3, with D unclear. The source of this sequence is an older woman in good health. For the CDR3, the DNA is TGCAGTGCAAGGAAGGGTGGGGCAGATACGCAGTATTTT. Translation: CSARKGGADTQYF.